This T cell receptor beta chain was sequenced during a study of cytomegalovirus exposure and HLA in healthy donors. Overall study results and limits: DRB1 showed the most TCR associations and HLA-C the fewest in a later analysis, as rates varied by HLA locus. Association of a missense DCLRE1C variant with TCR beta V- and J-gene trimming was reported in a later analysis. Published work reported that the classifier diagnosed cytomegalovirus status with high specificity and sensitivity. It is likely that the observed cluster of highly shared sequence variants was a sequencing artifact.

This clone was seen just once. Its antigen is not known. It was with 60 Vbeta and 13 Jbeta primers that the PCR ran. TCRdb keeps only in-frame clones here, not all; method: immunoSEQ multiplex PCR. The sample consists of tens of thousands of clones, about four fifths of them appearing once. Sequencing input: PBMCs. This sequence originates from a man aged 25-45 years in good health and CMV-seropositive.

The CDR3 region is CASSPGGTSGEQYF. In DNA, the CDR3 is TGTGCCAGCTCACCGGGGGGGACTAGCGGCGAGCAGTACTTC. The rearrangement uses TRBV18 and TRBJ2-5; 11 nucleotides match TRBD2. The DNA end is a closer match to TRBJ2-7, so the J assignment may be wrong. Germline V gene data show CDR1 as KGHSH and CDR2 as LQKENI. The CDR3 runs to 14 residues.